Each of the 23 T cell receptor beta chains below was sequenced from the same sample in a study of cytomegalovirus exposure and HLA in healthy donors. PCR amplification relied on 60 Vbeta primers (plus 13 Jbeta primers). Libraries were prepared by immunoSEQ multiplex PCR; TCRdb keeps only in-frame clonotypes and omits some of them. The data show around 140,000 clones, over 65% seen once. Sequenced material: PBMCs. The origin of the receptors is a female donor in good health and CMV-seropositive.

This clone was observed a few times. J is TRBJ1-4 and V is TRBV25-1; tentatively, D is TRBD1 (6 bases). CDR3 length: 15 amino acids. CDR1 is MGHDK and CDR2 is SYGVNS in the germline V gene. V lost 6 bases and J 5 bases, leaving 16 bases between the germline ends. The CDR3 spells CASSPSDRLNEKLFF. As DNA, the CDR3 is TGTGCCAGCAGCCCAAGTGACAGGCTAAATGAAAAACTGTTTTTT.

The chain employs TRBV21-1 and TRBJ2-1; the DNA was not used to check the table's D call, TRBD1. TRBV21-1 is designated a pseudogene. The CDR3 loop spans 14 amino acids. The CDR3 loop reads CASSKTGQYNEQFF. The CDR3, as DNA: TGTGCCAGCAGCAAAACGGGACAGTACAATGAGCAGTTCTTC.

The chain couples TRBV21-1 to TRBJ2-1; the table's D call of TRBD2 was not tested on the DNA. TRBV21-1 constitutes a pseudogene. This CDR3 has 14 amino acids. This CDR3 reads CASGPGGPYNEQFF. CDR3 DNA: TGTGCCAGCGGTCCCGGGGGGCCCTACAATGAGCAGTTCTTC.

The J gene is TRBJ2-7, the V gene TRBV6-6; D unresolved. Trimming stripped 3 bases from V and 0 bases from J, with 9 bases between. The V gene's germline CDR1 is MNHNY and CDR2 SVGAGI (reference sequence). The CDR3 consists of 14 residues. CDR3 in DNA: TGTGCCAGCAGTTATATGTCCAGCTCCTACGAGCAGTACTTC. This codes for CASSYMSSSYEQYF.

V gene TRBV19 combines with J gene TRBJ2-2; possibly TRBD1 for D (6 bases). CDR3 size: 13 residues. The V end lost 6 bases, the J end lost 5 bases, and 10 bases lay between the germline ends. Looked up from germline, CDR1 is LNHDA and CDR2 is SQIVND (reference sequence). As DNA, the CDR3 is TGTGCCAGTAGGACAGGCCGGACCGGGGAGCTGTTTTTT. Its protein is CASRTGRTGELFF.

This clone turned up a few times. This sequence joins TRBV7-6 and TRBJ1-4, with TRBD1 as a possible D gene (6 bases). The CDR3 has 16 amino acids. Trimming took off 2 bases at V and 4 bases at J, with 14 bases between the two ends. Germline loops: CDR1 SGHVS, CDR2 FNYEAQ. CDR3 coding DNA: TGTGCCAGCAGCTTAACGGACAGCGCCCATAATGAAAAACTGTTTTTT. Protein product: CASSLTDSAHNEKLFF.

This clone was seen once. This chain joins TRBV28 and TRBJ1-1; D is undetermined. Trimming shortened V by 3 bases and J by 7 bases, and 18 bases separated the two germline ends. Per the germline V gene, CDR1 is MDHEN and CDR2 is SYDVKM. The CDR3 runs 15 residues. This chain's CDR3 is CASSLGGIGICEAFF. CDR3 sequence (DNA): TGTGCCAGCAGTTTGGGAGGCATCGGGATCTGTGAAGCTTTCTTT.

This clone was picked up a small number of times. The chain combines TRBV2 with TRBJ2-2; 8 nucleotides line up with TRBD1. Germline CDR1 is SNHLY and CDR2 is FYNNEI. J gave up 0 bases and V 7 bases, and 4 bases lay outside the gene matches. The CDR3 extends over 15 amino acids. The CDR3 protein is CASNGQGSNTGELFF. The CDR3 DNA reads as TGTGCCAGCAACGGACAGGGATCGAACACCGGGGAGCTGTTTTTT. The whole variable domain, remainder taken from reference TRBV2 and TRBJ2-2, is EPEVTQTPSHQVTQMGQEVILRCVPISNHLYFYWYRQILGQKVEFLVSFYNNEISEKSEIFDDQFSVERPDGSNFTLKIRSTKLEDSAMYFCASNGQGSNTGELFFGEGSRLTVL.

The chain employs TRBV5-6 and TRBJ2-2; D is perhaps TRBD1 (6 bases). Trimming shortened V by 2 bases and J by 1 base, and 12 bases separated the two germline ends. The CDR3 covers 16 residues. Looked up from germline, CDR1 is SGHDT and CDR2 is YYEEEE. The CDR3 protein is CASSFSRGWNTGELFF. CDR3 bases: TGTGCCAGCAGCTTCTCCAGGGGCTGGAACACCGGGGAGCTGTTTTTT.

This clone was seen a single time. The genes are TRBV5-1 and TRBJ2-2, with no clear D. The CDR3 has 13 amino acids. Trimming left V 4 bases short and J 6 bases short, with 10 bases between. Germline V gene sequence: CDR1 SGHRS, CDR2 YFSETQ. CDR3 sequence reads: CASSPIEAGELFF. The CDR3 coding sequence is TGCGCCAGCAGCCCCATAGAAGCCGGGGAGCTGTTTTTT.

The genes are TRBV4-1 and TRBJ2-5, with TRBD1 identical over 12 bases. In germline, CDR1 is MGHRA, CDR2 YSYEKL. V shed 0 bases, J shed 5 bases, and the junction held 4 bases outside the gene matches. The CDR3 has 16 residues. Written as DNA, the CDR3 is TGCGCCAGCAGCCAAGACGGGACAGGGGGCGGGGAGACCCAGTACTTC. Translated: CASSQDGTGGGETQYF.

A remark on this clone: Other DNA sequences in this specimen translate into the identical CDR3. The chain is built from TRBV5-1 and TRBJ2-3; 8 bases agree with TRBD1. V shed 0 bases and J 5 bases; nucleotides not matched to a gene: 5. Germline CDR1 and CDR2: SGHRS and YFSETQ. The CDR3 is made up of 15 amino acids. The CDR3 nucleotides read TGCGCCAGCAGCTTGGGGCAGGGGGCGGGAGATACGCAGTATTTT. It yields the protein CASSLGQGAGDTQYF.

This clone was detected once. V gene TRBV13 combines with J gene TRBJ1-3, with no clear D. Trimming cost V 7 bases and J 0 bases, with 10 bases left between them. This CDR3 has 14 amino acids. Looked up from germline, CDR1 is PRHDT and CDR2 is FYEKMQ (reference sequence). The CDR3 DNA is TGTGCCAGCACCCGACTCGTCTCTGGAAACACCATATATTTT. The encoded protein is CASTRLVSGNTIYF.

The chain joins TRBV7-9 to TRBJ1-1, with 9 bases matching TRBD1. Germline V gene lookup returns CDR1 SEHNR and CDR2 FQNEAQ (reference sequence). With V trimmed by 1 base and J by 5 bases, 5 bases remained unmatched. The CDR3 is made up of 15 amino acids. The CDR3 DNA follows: TGTGCCAGCAGCTTAGAGGGACAGGGAGTAACTGAAGCTTTCTTT. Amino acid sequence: CASSLEGQGVTEAFF.

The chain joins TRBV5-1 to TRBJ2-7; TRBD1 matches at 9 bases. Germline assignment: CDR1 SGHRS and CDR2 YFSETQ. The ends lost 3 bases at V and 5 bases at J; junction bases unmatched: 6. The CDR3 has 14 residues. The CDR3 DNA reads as TGCGCCAGCAGCTCGGGACAGGGCAGAGACGAGCAGTACTTC. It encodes CASSSGQGRDEQYF.

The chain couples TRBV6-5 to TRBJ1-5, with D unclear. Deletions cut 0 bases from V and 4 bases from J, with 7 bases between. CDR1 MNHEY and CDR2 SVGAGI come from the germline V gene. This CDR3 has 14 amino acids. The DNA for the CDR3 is TGTGCCAGCAGTTACTCGAGAGCGAATCAGCCCCAGCATTTT. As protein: CASSYSRANQPQHF.

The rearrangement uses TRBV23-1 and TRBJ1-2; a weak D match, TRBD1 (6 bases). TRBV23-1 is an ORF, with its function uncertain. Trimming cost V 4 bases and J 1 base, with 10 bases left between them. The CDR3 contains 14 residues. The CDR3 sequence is CASSPTGGNYGYTF. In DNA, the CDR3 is TGCGCCAGCAGTCCGACAGGCGGTAACTATGGCTACACCTTC.

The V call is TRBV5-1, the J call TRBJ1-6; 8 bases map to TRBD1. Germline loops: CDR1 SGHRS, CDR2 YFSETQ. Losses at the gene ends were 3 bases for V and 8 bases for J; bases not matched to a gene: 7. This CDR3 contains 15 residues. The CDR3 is CASSSRTGWDSPLHF. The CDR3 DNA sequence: TGCGCCAGCAGCTCTAGGACAGGGTGGGATTCACCCCTCCACTTT.

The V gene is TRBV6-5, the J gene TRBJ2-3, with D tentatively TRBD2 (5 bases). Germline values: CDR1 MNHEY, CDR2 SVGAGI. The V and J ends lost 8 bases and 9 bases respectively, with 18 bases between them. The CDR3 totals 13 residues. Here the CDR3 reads CASRKNLGATQYF. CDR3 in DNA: TGTGCCAGCCGTAAAAATCTGGGAGCCACGCAGTATTTT.

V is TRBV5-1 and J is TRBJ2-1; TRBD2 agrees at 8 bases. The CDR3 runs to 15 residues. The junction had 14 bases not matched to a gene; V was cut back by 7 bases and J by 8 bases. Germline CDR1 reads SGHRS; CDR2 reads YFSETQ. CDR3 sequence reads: CASALSGNGIDEQFF. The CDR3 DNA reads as TGCGCCAGCGCTCTTAGCGGGAATGGGATCGATGAGCAGTTCTTC.

CDR3 bases: TGCAGCGTTGATGAAGGGACAGGGGGCAGCGGGGAGCTGTTTTTT. As protein: CSVDEGTGGSGELFF. The rearrangement joins TRBV29-1 to TRBJ2-2, with 12 bases fitting TRBD1. The length of the CDR3 is 15 residues. J gave up 7 bases and V 3 bases, and 6 bases lay outside the gene matches. Looked up from germline, CDR1 is SQVTM and CDR2 is ANQGSEA.

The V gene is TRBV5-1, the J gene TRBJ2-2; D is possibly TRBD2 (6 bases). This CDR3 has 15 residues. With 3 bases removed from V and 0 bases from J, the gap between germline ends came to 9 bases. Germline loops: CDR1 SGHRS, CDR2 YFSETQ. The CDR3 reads CASSSVAANTGELFF. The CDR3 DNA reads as TGCGCCAGCAGCTCCGTAGCGGCGAACACCGGGGAGCTGTTTTTT.

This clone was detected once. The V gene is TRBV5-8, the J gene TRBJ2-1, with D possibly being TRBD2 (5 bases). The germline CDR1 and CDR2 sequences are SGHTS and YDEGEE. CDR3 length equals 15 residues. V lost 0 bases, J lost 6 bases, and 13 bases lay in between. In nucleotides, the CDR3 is TGTGCCAGCAGCTTGGGGAGGTCGAGGCGCAATGAGCAGTTCTTC. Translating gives CASSLGRSRRNEQFF. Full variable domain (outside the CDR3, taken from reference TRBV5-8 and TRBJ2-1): EAGVTQSPTHLIKTRGQQATLRCSPISGHTSVYWYQQALGLGLQFLLWYDEGEERNRGNFPPRFSGRQFPNYSSELNVNALELEDSALYLCASSLGRSRRNEQFFGPGTRLTVL.